This T cell receptor (beta chain) was found in a study of cytomegalovirus exposure and HLA in healthy donors. Only one count was recorded for this clone. Its antigen is still unknown. PCR employed 60 Vbeta and 13 Jbeta primers. The protocol was immunoSEQ multiplex PCR, while the TCRdb copy is restricted to in-frame clones and leaves out a portion. This sample has 250,000 to 350,000 clones; approximately 90% occur once, and the top ten carry less than 4.5%. Germline loops: CDR1 SEHNR, CDR2 FQNEAQ (reference sequence). The length of the CDR3 is 15 residues. V gave up 1 base and J gave up 5 bases, with 14 bases separating them. Overall study findings and caveats: A later analysis found most CMV-associated TCR beta chains apparently HLA-restricted. According to a later analysis, donors in an Asian-associated ancestry cluster reportedly had fewer N-insertions than the approximately 620-donor mean.

The TCR comes from a man aged 35-49 years in good health and CMV-seropositive. The chain uses TRBV7-9 and TRBJ2-5, with a possible D match to TRBD1 (6 bases). Input material: PBMCs. Here the CDR3 DNA reads TGTGCCAGCAGCTTAGGGTACAGGGAAGGGGAGACCCAGTACTTC. It translates to CASSLGYREGETQYF.